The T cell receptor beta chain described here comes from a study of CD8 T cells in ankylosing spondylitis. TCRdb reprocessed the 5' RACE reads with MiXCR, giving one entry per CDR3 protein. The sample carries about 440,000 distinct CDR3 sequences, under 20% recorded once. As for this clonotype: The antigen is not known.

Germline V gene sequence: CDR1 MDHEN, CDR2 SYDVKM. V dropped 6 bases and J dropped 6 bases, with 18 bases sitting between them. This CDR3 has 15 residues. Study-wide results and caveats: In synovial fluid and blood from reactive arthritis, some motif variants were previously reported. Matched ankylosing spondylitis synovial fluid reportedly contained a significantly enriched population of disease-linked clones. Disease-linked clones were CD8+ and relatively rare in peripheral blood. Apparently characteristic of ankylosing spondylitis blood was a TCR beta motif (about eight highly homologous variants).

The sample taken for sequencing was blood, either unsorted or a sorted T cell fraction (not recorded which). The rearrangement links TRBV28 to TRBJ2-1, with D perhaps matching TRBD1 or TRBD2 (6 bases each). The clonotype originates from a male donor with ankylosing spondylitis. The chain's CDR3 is CASRGAGGSFNEQFF. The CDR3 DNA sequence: TGTGCCAGCAGGGGGGCCGGGGGCTCTTTCAATGAGCAGTTCTTC.